The sequence of this TCR beta chain was determined in a study of blood T cell repertoires in COVID-19. Across the study: The United States, Italy and Spain provided the acute and convalescent COVID-19 samples. The cDNA or gDNA used as material had been derived from T cells, B-cell-depleted T cells, or PBMCs.

Note on this clone: This same CDR3 is encoded by further DNA sequences in the sample.

The CDR3 totals 13 residues. From germline, CDR1 is SGHTA and CDR2 FQGNSA. Trimming pared 4 bases from V and 2 bases from J, leaving 6 bases between. Authors' methods: Using reference gene primer amplification, nucleated cell counts were estimated. Assay used: immunoSEQ multiplex PCR; TCRdb lists only in-frame clones, some missing. Clone size and the V and J calls come from that table; the DNA yielded D and trimming. This table holds about half a million clones, approximately 89% found once. The TCR was taken from a man between 18 and 35 years old with COVID-19, enrolled during active disease. V is TRBV7-2 and J is TRBJ1-5; D is possibly TRBD1 (5 bases). Sequenced input: peripheral blood. CDR3 nucleotide sequence: TGTGCCAGCAGCTCACAGGGCAATCAGCCCCAGCATTTT. Translation gives CASSSQGNQPQHF.